A single sample gave rise to the 8 T cell receptor beta chains below, sequenced in a study of blood T cell repertoires in COVID-19. Data came from immunoSEQ multiplex PCR; TCRdb stores just in-frame clones and leaves some out. Of a few hundred thousand clones in the sample, around 84% are singletons; the top ten hold around 5%. Sequencing was performed on peripheral blood. These receptor sequences come from a woman in her sixties with COVID-19, enrolled during active disease.

This chain links TRBV5-1 with TRBJ1-1, with D unresolved. The CDR3 is 14 amino acids. Trimming shortened V by 4 bases and J by 1 base, and 11 bases separated the two germline ends. The germline CDR1 and CDR2 sequences are SGHRS and YFSETQ. The chain's CDR3 is CASSLTFRNTEAFF. CDR3 bases: TGCGCCAGCAGCCTGACATTTAGGAACACTGAAGCTTTCTTT.

The rearrangement links TRBV7-3 to TRBJ1-2; the D gene is possibly TRBD1 (6 bases). CDR3 size: 14 residues. Germline CDR1 and CDR2: SGHTA and FQGTGA. The V gene lost 3 bases and the J gene lost 3 bases, with 11 bases spanning the gap. The CDR3 loop reads CASSFTGSDYGYTF. CDR3 sequence (DNA): TGTGCCAGCAGCTTCACAGGGTCGGACTATGGCTACACCTTC.

The chain couples TRBV24-1 to TRBJ2-5, with a possible D match to TRBD2 (6 bases). The CDR3 is 16 amino acids. The V gene lost 4 bases and the J gene lost 0 bases, with 14 bases spanning the gap. CDR1 is KGHDR, CDR2 SFDVKD, per germline. The DNA for the CDR3 is TGTGCCACCAGTGACCCCACCGGGACTCACCAAGAGACCCAGTACTTC. Translating it yields CATSDPTGTHQETQYF.

This clone was observed a single time. The chain recombines TRBV30 with TRBJ1-1; TRBD1 is a possible D gene (6 bases). Trimming cost V 2 bases and J 0 bases, with 7 bases left between them. This CDR3 is built from 13 residues. Germline V gene data show CDR1 as GTSNPN and CDR2 as SVGIG (reference sequence). The CDR3 region has the DNA TGTGCCTGGAGTCGACAGGTGAACACTGAAGCTTTCTTT. The encoded protein is CAWSRQVNTEAFF.

Note on this clone: Other DNA sequences in the same sample also yield this CDR3. The chain combines TRBV3-1 (or the pseudogene TRBV3-2) with TRBJ1-4, with 7 bases lining up with TRBD1. This CDR3 has 14 amino acids. Germline V CDR1 and CDR2: LGHDT, YNNKEL (reference sequence). V lost 2 bases to trimming and J lost 4 bases; unmatched junction nucleotides: 1. CDR3 sequence reads: CASSQRQGNEKLFF. Here the CDR3 DNA reads TGTGCCAGCAGCCAACGACAGGGTAATGAAAAACTGTTTTTT.

The gene calls are TRBV28 and TRBJ1-2, with D possibly being TRBD1 (5 bases). The CDR3 is 15 residues long. Germline V lookup: CDR1 MDHEN, CDR2 SYDVKM. V was pared by 4 bases and J by 3 bases, with 15 bases between. In DNA form, the CDR3 reads TGTGCCAGCAGTTCTCCAGGGAAGGGGTACTATGGCTACACCTTC. Translation gives CASSSPGKGYYGYTF.

V gene TRBV15 combines with J gene TRBJ1-6; TRBD1 matches at 7 bases. The length of the CDR3 is 14 residues. The ends lost 1 base at V and 8 bases at J; junction bases unmatched: 2. CDR1 and CDR2 (germline): LNHNV, YYDKDF (reference sequence). The CDR3 here is CATSRVDRDSPLHF. The CDR3, as DNA: TGTGCCACCAGCAGAGTTGACAGGGATTCACCCCTCCACTTT.

This chain joins TRBV11-3 and TRBJ2-1; D might be TRBD1 (6 bases). Trimming shortened V by 5 bases and J by 4 bases, and 15 bases separated the two germline ends. The CDR3 has 15 amino acids. Germline CDR1 is SGHNT and CDR2 is YENEEA. The CDR3 sequence is CASSPPGGGYNEQFF. CDR3 nucleotide sequence: TGTGCCAGCAGCCCCCCTGGGGGCGGATACAATGAGCAGTTCTTC.